This is a list of T cell receptor beta chains from one sample in a study of graft-versus-host responses after intestinal transplantation. The data were produced by immunoSEQ multiplex PCR, yet TCRdb's version contains in-frame clones alone and is incomplete. Among about 6,900 clones listed, 20% to 25% were seen once. The source was alloreactive CD4+ T cells from a mixed lymphocyte reaction culture, collected before transplantation. Receptors were obtained from a human patient who was an organ donor for intestinal transplantation. Both conserved end residues are part of each CDR3. The order of the fields is V gene, D gene, J gene, clone size, CDR3 protein, CDR3 DNA. A D gene is named only where the DNA matches it firmly. Some rows have no size entry. The others give once, few or many, or a class for an expanded clone.

V gene: TRBV2
D gene: NA
J gene: TRBJ2-7
clone size: medium-sized
CDR3 protein: CASQGASGPYEQYF
CDR3 DNA: TGTGCCAGCCAGGGGGCTAGCGGGCCTTACGAGCAGTACTTC

V gene: TRBV19
D gene: NA
J gene: TRBJ2-1
clone size: medium-sized
CDR3 protein: CASSTVGWAGAYNEQFF
CDR3 DNA: TGTGCCAGTAGTACGGTGGGTTGGGCAGGGGCCTACAATGAGCAGTTCTTC

V gene: TRBV5-5
D gene: NA
J gene: TRBJ2-3
clone size: NA
CDR3 protein: CASSQELVGPDTQYF
CDR3 DNA: TGTGCCAGCAGCCAAGAACTAGTTGGTCCAGATACGCAGTATTTT

V gene: TRBV14
D gene: NA
J gene: TRBJ2-2
clone size: few
CDR3 protein: CASSQDHDDRGAVF
CDR3 DNA: TGTGCCAGCAGCCAAGATCACGACGATCGGGGAGCTGTTTTT

V gene: TRBV10-3
D gene: NA
J gene: TRBJ2-7
clone size: NA
CDR3 protein: CAISETQNPYEQYF
CDR3 DNA: TGTGCCATCAGTGAGACTCAAAACCCCTACGAGCAGTACTTC

V gene: TRBV5-5
D gene: NA
J gene: TRBJ2-3
clone size: many
CDR3 protein: CASSFSGGKGGTDTQYF
CDR3 DNA: TGTGCCAGCAGCTTCTCCGGGGGGAAGGGGGGCACAGATACGCAGTATTTT

V gene: TRBV29-1
D gene: TRBD2
J gene: TRBJ2-7
clone size: NA
CDR3 protein: CSVEDGYRVGTSSYEQYF
CDR3 DNA: TGCAGCGTTGAAGATGGATACAGGGTTGGGACTAGTTCGTACGAGCAGTACTTC

V gene: TRBV13
D gene: NA
J gene: TRBJ2-4
clone size: NA
CDR3 protein: CASSLARDFAKNIQYF
CDR3 DNA: TGTGCCAGCAGCTTAGCGCGGGACTTTGCCAAAAACATTCAGTACTTC

V gene: TRBV2
D gene: NA
J gene: TRBJ1-1
clone size: NA
CDR3 protein: CASRGGGTEAFF
CDR3 DNA: TGTGCCAGCAGAGGGGGAGGCACTGAAGCTTTCTTT

V gene: TRBV7-9
D gene: TRBD2
J gene: TRBJ2-7
clone size: few
CDR3 protein: CASSSRAGPYEQYF
CDR3 DNA: TGTGCCAGCAGCTCTCGAGCGGGACCCTACGAGCAGTACTTC

V gene: TRBV6-9
D gene: NA
J gene: TRBJ2-7
clone size: few
CDR3 protein: CASSYPPQVTEQYF
CDR3 DNA: TGTGCCAGCAGTTATCCCCCCCAGGTAACCGAGCAGTACTTC

V gene: TRBV6-6
D gene: TRBD1
J gene: TRBJ1-2
clone size: few
CDR3 protein: CASSPTGVPNYGYTF
CDR3 DNA: TGTGCCAGCAGCCCGACAGGGGTTCCTAACTATGGCTACACCTTC

V gene: TRBV4-3
D gene: TRBD1
J gene: TRBJ2-7
clone size: NA
CDR3 protein: CASSQDGGTGAYEQYF
CDR3 DNA: TGCGCCAGCAGCCAAGATGGGGGGACAGGGGCCTACGAGCAGTACTTC

V gene: TRBV25-1
D gene: TRBD1
J gene: TRBJ2-7
clone size: few
CDR3 protein: CASSERQGYEQYF
CDR3 DNA: TGTGCCAGCAGTGAAAGACAGGGCTACGAGCAGTACTTC

V gene: TRBV11-2
D gene: NA
J gene: TRBJ2-6
clone size: NA
CDR3 protein: CASSSGPTGSGANVLTF
CDR3 DNA: TGTGCCAGCAGCTCCGGGCCTACCGGCTCTGGGGCCAACGTCCTGACTTTC

V gene: TRBV6-8
D gene: NA
J gene: TRBJ2-7
clone size: many
CDR3 protein: CASTVRDEQYF
CDR3 DNA: TGTGCCAGCACTGTAAGGGACGAGCAGTACTTC

V gene: TRBV6-6
D gene: TRBD1
J gene: TRBJ2-7
clone size: NA
CDR3 protein: CASSTDRGEQYF
CDR3 DNA: TGTGCCAGCAGTACCGACAGGGGCGAGCAGTACTTC

V gene: TRBV5-5
D gene: NA
J gene: TRBJ2-7
clone size: NA
CDR3 protein: CASSLGGSGIYEQYF
CDR3 DNA: TGTGCCAGCAGCTTAGGGGGGAGCGGGATTTACGAGCAGTACTTC

V gene: TRBV20-1
D gene: TRBD1
J gene: TRBJ1-5
clone size: medium-sized
CDR3 protein: CSATGGQPQHF
CDR3 DNA: TGCAGTGCTACAGGGGGCCAGCCCCAGCATTTT

V gene: TRBV7-3
D gene: NA
J gene: TRBJ1-4
clone size: NA
CDR3 protein: CASSLALITNEKLFF
CDR3 DNA: TGTGCCAGCAGCTTAGCGCTGATAACTAATGAAAAACTGTTTTTT

V gene: TRBV6-6
D gene: TRBD1
J gene: TRBJ1-4
clone size: few
CDR3 protein: CASSYWTGNEKLFF
CDR3 DNA: TGTGCCAGCAGTTACTGGACAGGGAATGAAAAACTGTTTTTT

V gene: TRBV29-1
D gene: TRBD2
J gene: TRBJ2-3
clone size: NA
CDR3 protein: CSARSGSIPDTQYF
CDR3 DNA: TGCAGCGCCCGAAGCGGGAGTATCCCAGATACGCAGTATTTT

V gene: TRBV6-6
D gene: NA
J gene: TRBJ1-4
clone size: large
CDR3 protein: CASSYAGGLFF
CDR3 DNA: TGTGCCAGCAGTTACGCGGGAGGACTGTTTTTT

V gene: TRBV6-4
D gene: TRBD2
J gene: TRBJ2-7
clone size: NA
CDR3 protein: CASQTRGGSYEQYF
CDR3 DNA: TGTGCCAGCCAAACGAGGGGCGGGAGCTACGAGCAGTACTTC

V gene: TRBV6-1
D gene: NA
J gene: TRBJ1-2
clone size: many
CDR3 protein: CASSDDVNYGYTF
CDR3 DNA: TGTGCCAGCAGTGACGACGTCAACTATGGCTACACCTTC

V gene: TRBV6-9
D gene: NA
J gene: TRBJ2-3
clone size: NA
CDR3 protein: CASSLDTDTQYF
CDR3 DNA: TGTGCCAGCAGTTTAGACACAGATACGCAGTATTTT

V gene: TRBV7-9
D gene: NA
J gene: TRBJ2-5
clone size: NA
CDR3 protein: CASSLVGRETQYF
CDR3 DNA: TGTGCCAGCAGCTTAGTTGGAAGAGAGACCCAGTACTTC

V gene: TRBV11-2
D gene: NA
J gene: TRBJ2-5
clone size: few
CDR3 protein: CASSVNQETQYF
CDR3 DNA: TGTGCCAGCAGCGTAAACCAAGAGACCCAGTACTTC

V gene: TRBV9
D gene: TRBD1
J gene: TRBJ2-7
clone size: NA
CDR3 protein: CASSRTGTGSYEQYF
CDR3 DNA: TGTGCCAGCAGCCGTACCGGGACAGGAAGTTACGAGCAGTACTTC

V gene: TRBV11-3
D gene: NA
J gene: TRBJ1-1
clone size: NA
CDR3 protein: CASSLVGGHTEAFF
CDR3 DNA: TGTGCCAGCAGCTTAGTCGGGGGGCACACTGAAGCTTTCTTT

V gene: TRBV30
D gene: NA
J gene: TRBJ2-4
clone size: few
CDR3 protein: CAWSSEVGGDSLAKNIQYF
CDR3 DNA: TGTGCCTGGAGTTCAGAGGTTGGGGGGGACAGTCTAGCCAAAAACATTCAGTACTTC

V gene: TRBV21-1
D gene: NA
J gene: TRBJ2-7
clone size: medium-sized
CDR3 protein: CASSRTGGYEQYF
CDR3 DNA: TGTGCCAGCAGCAGGACAGGGGGCTACGAGCAGTACTTC

V gene: TRBV7-3
D gene: TRBD2
J gene: TRBJ2-1
clone size: medium-sized
CDR3 protein: CASSLGLLAGGDNEQFF
CDR3 DNA: TGTGCCAGCAGCTTAGGGCTGCTAGCGGGAGGTGACAATGAGCAGTTCTTC

V gene: TRBV7-2
D gene: TRBD2
J gene: TRBJ2-1
clone size: few
CDR3 protein: CASSPGTSGRAQFF
CDR3 DNA: TGTGCCAGCAGCCCGGGGACTAGCGGGAGGGCGCAGTTCTTC

V gene: TRBV6-5
D gene: NA
J gene: TRBJ2-7
clone size: few
CDR3 protein: CASSYSPGNYEQYF
CDR3 DNA: TGTGCCAGCAGTTACTCGCCAGGGAACTACGAGCAGTACTTC

V gene: TRBV19
D gene: NA
J gene: TRBJ1-5
clone size: NA
CDR3 protein: CASGPRGPNQPQHF
CDR3 DNA: TGTGCCAGCGGACCCAGGGGTCCAAATCAGCCCCAGCATTTT

V gene: TRBV6-5
D gene: NA
J gene: TRBJ1-3
clone size: few
CDR3 protein: CASSDAFSGNTIYF
CDR3 DNA: TGTGCCAGCAGTGACGCCTTCTCTGGAAACACCATATATTTT

V gene: TRBV5-3
D gene: NA
J gene: TRBJ1-4
clone size: NA
CDR3 protein: CASSLTATNEKLFF
CDR3 DNA: TGTGCCAGCAGCTTGACAGCAACTAATGAAAAACTGTTTTTT

V gene: TRBV4-2
D gene: TRBD1
J gene: TRBJ1-5
clone size: medium-sized
CDR3 protein: CASSQDRAQPQHF
CDR3 DNA: TGTGCCAGCAGCCAGGACAGGGCTCAGCCCCAGCATTTT

V gene: TRBV6-5
D gene: NA
J gene: TRBJ2-7
clone size: many
CDR3 protein: CASSYPPQVTEQYF
CDR3 DNA: TGTGCCAGCAGTTATCCCCCCCAGGTAACCGAGCAGTACTTC

V gene: TRBV5-1
D gene: TRBD1
J gene: TRBJ1-2
clone size: once
CDR3 protein: CASSFHTGAYGYTF
CDR3 DNA: TGCGCCAGCAGCTTCCACACAGGGGCCTATGGCTACACCTTC

V gene: TRBV18
D gene: NA
J gene: TRBJ1-5
clone size: NA
CDR3 protein: CASSTLGNQPQHF
CDR3 DNA: TGTGCCAGCTCCACCCTAGGGAATCAGCCCCAGCATTTT

V gene: TRBV28
D gene: TRBD1
J gene: TRBJ1-2
clone size: few
CDR3 protein: CASLPTGAGYTF
CDR3 DNA: TGTGCCAGCTTACCCACAGGGGCTGGCTACACCTTC

V gene: TRBV4-1
D gene: NA
J gene: TRBJ1-3
clone size: NA
CDR3 protein: CASSQVIGLGGNTIYF
CDR3 DNA: TGCGCCAGCAGCCAAGTGATAGGGTTGGGAGGAAACACCATATATTTT

V gene: TRBV5-5
D gene: NA
J gene: TRBJ2-7
clone size: few
CDR3 protein: CASSLWGYVYEQYF
CDR3 DNA: TGTGCCAGCAGCTTGTGGGGGTATGTCTACGAGCAGTACTTC

V gene: TRBV14
D gene: NA
J gene: TRBJ2-2
clone size: NA
CDR3 protein: CASSLRTPNTGELFF
CDR3 DNA: TGTGCCAGCAGCCTACGGACACCGAACACCGGGGAGCTGTTTTTT

V gene: TRBV4-2
D gene: TRBD1
J gene: TRBJ2-5
clone size: NA
CDR3 protein: CASSLAGTGGWETQYF
CDR3 DNA: TGTGCCAGCAGCTTGGCCGGGACAGGGGGTTGGGAGACCCAGTACTTC

V gene: TRBV19
D gene: NA
J gene: TRBJ1-1
clone size: NA
CDR3 protein: CASSIGGLPYTEAFF
CDR3 DNA: TGTGCCAGTAGTATCGGGGGGCTCCCTTACACTGAAGCTTTCTTT

V gene: TRBV5-5
D gene: NA
J gene: TRBJ1-1
clone size: NA
CDR3 protein: CASSRRWNTEAFF
CDR3 DNA: TGTGCCAGCAGTAGACGGTGGAACACTGAAGCTTTCTTT

V gene: TRBV2
D gene: NA
J gene: TRBJ2-5
clone size: few
CDR3 protein: CASSESRMETQYF
CDR3 DNA: TGTGCCAGCAGTGAATCCAGAATGGAGACCCAGTACTTC

V gene: TRBV5-1
D gene: NA
J gene: TRBJ2-1
clone size: once
CDR3 protein: CASSYYNEQFF
CDR3 DNA: TGCGCCAGCAGCTACTACAATGAGCAGTTCTTC

V gene: TRBV6-5
D gene: NA
J gene: TRBJ1-3
clone size: few
CDR3 protein: CASSYSLSSSGNTIYF
CDR3 DNA: TGTGCCAGCAGTTACTCTTTGTCTTCCTCTGGAAACACCATATATTTT

V gene: TRBV10-3
D gene: NA
J gene: TRBJ2-7
clone size: NA
CDR3 protein: CASSARDGSYEQYF
CDR3 DNA: TGTGCCAGCAGTGCTCGGGACGGCTCCTACGAGCAGTACTTC

V gene: TRBV7-9
D gene: NA
J gene: TRBJ2-5
clone size: NA
CDR3 protein: CASTRSETQYF
CDR3 DNA: TGTGCCAGTACTAGGTCAGAGACCCAGTACTTC

V gene: TRBV7-3
D gene: TRBD1
J gene: TRBJ1-1
clone size: NA
CDR3 protein: CASSTRQGVAEAFF
CDR3 DNA: TGTGCCAGCAGCACCCGACAGGGGGTGGCTGAAGCTTTCTTT